These 32 T cell receptor beta chains were sequenced from one sample in a study of regulatory and conventional T cells in RAG deficiency. Assay: immunoSEQ multiplex PCR; the TCRdb copy retains only in-frame clones and omits some. The sample lists fewer than 35,000 clones, about nine tenths seen once, with 4.5% to 5.5% in the top ten. These data were also reused for a study on regulatory T cells. Per that study: The primer mix had 52 TRBV and 13 TRBJ primers.

The sample taken for sequencing was CD8+ T cells sorted from blood. The receptor set was obtained from a human donor in good health.

The CDR3 sequence is CASSQERAGGDEQFF. The CDR3 DNA follows: TGCGCCAGCAGCCAAGAGCGAGCGGGGGGGGATGAGCAGTTCTTC. The rearrangement joins TRBV4-1 to TRBJ2-1, with TRBD2 matching 10 bases. V was clipped by 0 bases and J by 8 bases; unmatched bases: 4. This CDR3 spans 15 amino acids. The germline gives CDR1 MGHRA, CDR2 YSYEKL.

CDR3 DNA: TGCGCCAGCAGCCCTGTAGTTGTGATCGGGTCACCGGACTACGAGCAGTACTTC. Amino acid sequence: CASSPVVVIGSPDYEQYF. V gene TRBV5-1 combines with J gene TRBJ2-7; D gene uncertain. Germline V gene sequence: CDR1 SGHRS, CDR2 YFSETQ. The CDR3 sequence is 18 residues long. Trimming left V 4 bases short and J 3 bases short, with 26 bases between.

This clone was seen just once. The rearrangement links TRBV7-9 to TRBJ1-2, with unresolved D. V was trimmed by 1 base and J by 4 bases, leaving 7 bases between them. Per the germline V gene, CDR1 is SEHNR and CDR2 is FQNEAQ (reference sequence). This CDR3 comprises 13 residues. CDR3 sequence (DNA): TGTGCCAGCAGCTTAGTGTCCTTCTATGGCTACACCTTC. This encodes CASSLVSFYGYTF.

The DNA for the CDR3 is TGTGCCACCAGCAGAGTAGATTGGGACGGTAGCAATCAGCCCCAGCATTTT. This encodes CATSRVDWDGSNQPQHF. The rearrangement links TRBV15 to TRBJ1-5; D is perhaps TRBD1 (5 bases). Germline values: CDR1 LNHNV, CDR2 YYDKDF (reference sequence). The CDR3 loop spans 17 amino acids. Deletions cut 1 base from V and 0 bases from J, with 13 bases between.

The chain recombines TRBV7-9 with TRBJ2-1; D might be TRBD2 (7 bases). V lost 6 bases and J lost 8, with 11 bases in between. This CDR3 region has 12 residues. Germline V gives CDR1 SEHNR, CDR2 FQNEAQ (reference sequence). As DNA, the CDR3 is TGTGCCAGCAGTGGGGGGGCGGATGAGCAGTTCTTC. Translating gives CASSGGADEQFF.

The chain is built from TRBV29-1 and TRBJ2-6; no reliable D call. Trimming removed 4 bases from V and 1 base from J, with 8 bases in between. The CDR3 length is 14 residues. Germline CDR1 is SQVTM and CDR2 is ANQGSEA. CDR3 sequence reads: CSVVVGSGANVLTF. CDR3 sequence (DNA): TGCAGCGTTGTGGTGGGATCTGGGGCCAACGTCCTGACTTTC.

By frequency in the sample, this clone is medium-sized (0.01 to 0.1%). The rearrangement uses TRBV19 and TRBJ1-4; D unclear. Per germline, CDR1 LNHDA and CDR2 SQIVND (reference sequence). The V gene lost 6 bases and the J gene lost 6 bases, with 14 bases spanning the gap. The CDR3 contains 14 residues. CDR3 amino acids: CASRARLMDEKLFF. CDR3 DNA: TGTGCCAGTAGGGCACGTCTGATGGATGAAAAACTGTTTTTT.

The V call is TRBV6-1, the J call TRBJ1-2; D might be TRBD1 (6 bases). Per the germline V gene, CDR1 is MNHNS and CDR2 is SASEGT. V lost 2 bases and J lost 4, with 11 bases in between. The CDR3 contains 14 residues. CDR3 DNA sequence: TGTGCCAGCAGTGAAAGACAGGAGGGCTATGGCTACACCTTC. Translation gives CASSERQEGYGYTF.

In this sample, this clone turned up once. The chain uses TRBV27 and TRBJ2-2; TRBD1 matches at 9 bases. Losses at the gene ends were 6 bases for V and 4 bases for J; bases not matched to a gene: 15. The CDR3 spans 18 residues. CDR1 is MNHEY, CDR2 SMNVEV, per germline (reference sequence). The DNA for the CDR3 is TGTGCCAGCAGGCAATTATTGGGACAGGGTAGGGGCACCGGGGAGCTGTTTTTT. Translation: CASRQLLGQGRGTGELFF.

The V call is TRBV5-1, the J call TRBJ2-1; 11 positions agree with TRBD2. This CDR3 is built from 17 residues. CDR1 is SGHRS and CDR2 is YFSETQ in the germline V gene. The V segment lost 0 bases and the J segment 7 bases; nucleotides outside the gene matches: 9. CDR3 bases: TGCGCCAGCAGCTTGGTAGGGGTAGCGGGAGGGCCTAATGAGCAGTTCTTC. It specifies CASSLVGVAGGPNEQFF. Combining the CDR3 with reference TRBV5-1 and TRBJ2-1 gives the whole variable domain KAGVTQTPRYLIKTRGQQVTLSCSPISGHRSVSWYQQTPGQGLQFLFEYFSETQRNKGNFPGRFSGRQFSNSRSEMNVSTLELGDSALYLCASSLVGVAGGPNEQFFGPGTRLTVL.

This clone turned up a few times. The rearrangement uses TRBV7-9 and TRBJ2-7; 8 bases align to TRBD2. Germline CDR1 reads SEHNR; CDR2 reads FQNEAQ (reference sequence). This CDR3 has 12 residues. The junction had 3 bases not matched to a gene; V was cut back by 4 bases and J by 7 bases. CDR3 residues: CASSSGGAEQYF. The CDR3 nucleotides are TGTGCCAGCAGCTCCGGGGGGGCAGAGCAGTACTTC.

This rearrangement joins TRBV6-5 to TRBJ2-3; possibly TRBD1 or TRBD2 for D (5 bases each). V was shortened by 6 bases and J by 2 bases, with 12 bases between the two germline ends. In germline, CDR1 is MNHEY, CDR2 SVGAGI. The CDR3 length is 14 residues. The CDR3 bases are TGTGCCAGCAGCACCCGGGACCCCACAGATACGCAGTATTTT. Translation gives CASSTRDPTDTQYF.

This chain joins TRBV9 and TRBJ2-5; 9 bases map to TRBD2. Matching the DNA end better, TRBJ2-7 makes the J call doubtful. CDR1 and CDR2 from the germline V gene are SGDLS and YYNGEE. The CDR3 is 13 residues long. The CDR3 nucleotides are TGTGCCAGCAGCGTCGATAGCGGGAGCGAGCAGTACTTC. Translated, it gives CASSVDSGSEQYF.

The rearrangement joins TRBV5-1 to TRBJ2-7; D may be TRBD2 (6 bases). CDR1 and CDR2 from the germline V gene are SGHRS and YFSETQ. The CDR3 has 15 amino acids. Trimming stripped 0 bases from V and 4 bases from J, with 14 bases between. Here the CDR3 DNA reads TGCGCCAGCAGCTTGGATTGGGACGGGGGATACGAGCAGTACTTC. Protein sequence: CASSLDWDGGYEQYF.

Only one count was recorded for this clone. The chain employs TRBV13 and TRBJ1-3; tentatively, D is TRBD1 (5 bases). Trimming removed 4 bases from V and 0 bases from J, with 7 bases in between. The germline V gene encodes CDR1 PRHDT and CDR2 FYEKMQ (reference sequence). CDR3 size: 14 residues. CDR3 DNA sequence: TGTGCCAGCAGCTCGGGACTCTCTGGAAACACCATATATTTT. Its protein product is CASSSGLSGNTIYF.

This chain connects TRBV13 to TRBJ2-7, with D hard to call. The CDR3 sequence is 14 residues long. V lost 2 bases and J 2 bases, leaving 10 bases between the germline ends. Germline V gene sequence: CDR1 PRHDT, CDR2 FYEKMQ (reference sequence). The CDR3: CASSLPLEPYEQYF. As DNA, the CDR3 is TGTGCCAGCAGCTTACCGTTGGAGCCCTACGAGCAGTACTTC.

Of note for this clone: The junction departs from germline at one end; a sequencing error may be responsible. The chain combines TRBV19 with TRBJ2-1, with D possibly TRBD1 on 6 matching bases. The CDR3 consists of 17 residues. Germline V gene lookup returns CDR1 LNHDA and CDR2 SQIVND (reference sequence). Here the CDR3 DNA reads TGTGCCAGTAGTGTAGAAGGGGGAAGGGATTCTTACAATGAGCAGTTCTTC. Encoded protein: CASSVEGGRDSYNEQFF.

The sample holds a few counts of this clone. The chain combines TRBV7-9 with TRBJ1-5; no reliable D call. Looked up from germline, CDR1 is SEHNR and CDR2 is FQNEAQ (reference sequence). Trimming removed 5 bases at V and 5 bases at J, with 7 bases between. The CDR3 runs 12 residues. The DNA of the CDR3 is TGTGCCAGCAGCGAAGGAGATCAGCCCCAGCATTTT. Translated: CASSEGDQPQHF.

The rearrangement links TRBV14 to TRBJ2-6; D unclear. Per germline, CDR1 SGHDN and CDR2 FVKESK. This CDR3 has 15 residues. V was pared by 2 bases and J by 3 bases, with 8 bases between. The CDR3 is CASSQWARGANVLTF. The CDR3 DNA follows: TGTGCCAGCAGCCAATGGGCGCGTGGGGCCAACGTCCTGACTTTC.

The rearrangement uses TRBV7-9 and TRBJ2-5; TRBD1 might be the D (5 bases). This CDR3 has 13 amino acids. Germline values: CDR1 SEHNR, CDR2 FQNEAQ (reference sequence). V lost 5 bases and J lost 7, with 14 bases in between. The CDR3 DNA sequence: TGTGCCAGCAGCACCGGGTCCCAGGGGACCCAGTACTTC. Protein product: CASSTGSQGTQYF.

V is TRBV18 and J is TRBJ2-1; TRBD2 matches at 9 bases. Germline V lookup: CDR1 KGHSH, CDR2 LQKENI. The V and J ends lost 3 bases and 7 bases, in that order; junction bases with no gene match: 10. The CDR3 totals 16 residues. The CDR3 DNA is TGTGCCAGCTCACCTCCAGCGGGAGGTACCGGGAATGAGCAGTTCTTC. Translation: CASSPPAGGTGNEQFF.

The chain links TRBV7-9 to TRBJ1-2, with 10 bases aligning to TRBD1. The V gene's germline CDR1 is SEHNR and CDR2 FQNEAQ (reference sequence). CDR3 size: 15 residues. The trim removed 6 bases at V and 0 bases at J, leaving 4 bases unmatched. The CDR3, as DNA: TGTGCCAGCAGTTTGGGACAGGGGTCTAACTATGGCTACACCTTC. This codes for CASSLGQGSNYGYTF.

The chain joins TRBV9 to TRBJ2-5; D may correspond to TRBD1 or TRBD2 (5 bases each). The CDR3 length is 14 residues. The germline V gene encodes CDR1 SGDLS and CDR2 YYNGEE. The V and J ends lost 3 bases and 1 base respectively, with 10 bases between them. The CDR3 DNA reads as TGTGCCAGCAGCGGGGGGACCGTCCAAGAGACCCAGTACTTC. Its translation: CASSGGTVQETQYF.

The rearrangement uses TRBV7-2 and TRBJ1-2; D unresolved. There are 13 residues in the CDR3. Germline V gene data show CDR1 as SGHTA and CDR2 as FQGNSA. The V and J ends lost 1 base and 6 bases respectively, with 9 bases between them. CDR3 coding DNA: TGTGCCAGCAGCTTAGTCTATAGGGATGGCTACACCTTC. Translation gives CASSLVYRDGYTF.

The chain is built from TRBV30 and TRBJ2-1; D may be TRBD2 (6 bases). Trimming shortened V by 2 bases and J by 7 bases, and 18 bases separated the two germline ends. This CDR3 is 15 amino acids long. Germline V gene lookup returns CDR1 GTSNPN and CDR2 SVGIG (reference sequence). The CDR3 spells CAWSSAITSWNEQFF. In DNA form, the CDR3 reads TGTGCCTGGAGTTCCGCTATTACTAGCTGGAATGAGCAGTTCTTC.

The chain joins TRBV7-2 to TRBJ2-6; D possibly corresponds to TRBD1 (6 bases). CDR3 length equals 16 residues. Per the germline V gene, CDR1 is SGHTA and CDR2 is FQGNSA. V lost 5 bases and J lost 2, with 13 bases in between. CDR3 sequence: CASSQERGTGANVLTF. The CDR3 coding sequence is TGTGCCAGCAGCCAGGAAAGGGGGACTGGGGCCAACGTCCTGACTTTC.

The V and J genes are TRBV19 and TRBJ2-7; 12 positions agree with TRBD2. CDR1 is LNHDA, CDR2 SQIVND, per germline (reference sequence). This CDR3 comprises 14 residues. The V segment lost 5 bases and the J segment 2 bases; nucleotides outside the gene matches: 1. CDR3 region: CASSPSGGAYEQYF. CDR3 DNA: TGTGCCAGTAGTCCTAGCGGGGGGGCCTACGAGCAGTACTTC.

The chain carries TRBV7-6 and TRBJ2-3; possibly TRBD2 for D (5 bases). The V gene's germline CDR1 is SGHVS and CDR2 FNYEAQ. The CDR3 runs to 16 residues. V lost 2 bases, J lost 4 bases, and 16 bases lay in between. The CDR3 spells CASSLYVEGVADTQYF. In nucleotides, the CDR3 is TGTGCCAGCAGCTTATATGTAGAGGGAGTGGCAGATACGCAGTATTTT.

The gene calls are TRBV5-1 and TRBJ1-2; D call uncertain. In germline, CDR1 is SGHRS, CDR2 YFSETQ. This CDR3 spans 16 amino acids. V lost 0 bases, J lost 0 bases, and 12 bases lay in between. The CDR3 reads CASSLDDPTTNYGYTF. As DNA, the CDR3 is TGCGCCAGCAGCTTGGATGACCCGACAACTAACTATGGCTACACCTTC.

The V call is TRBV5-4, the J call TRBJ1-2, with unresolved D. Germline V CDR1 and CDR2: SGHNT, YYREEE (reference sequence). This CDR3 contains 15 residues. Trimming shortened V by 0 bases and J by 3 bases, and 12 bases separated the two germline ends. The CDR3 loop reads CASSLEEQMDYGYTF. CDR3 nucleotides: TGTGCCAGCAGCTTGGAGGAACAGATGGACTATGGCTACACCTTC.

The chain links TRBV27 to TRBJ2-5, with TRBD2 matching 15 bases. CDR1 is MNHEY, CDR2 SMNVEV, per germline (reference sequence). V gave up 5 bases and J gave up 7 bases; unmatched junction bases: 8. This CDR3 has 16 amino acids. In nucleotides, the CDR3 is TGTGCCAGCAGTCCCGGACTAGCGGGGGGGAGTGGGACCCAGTACTTC. Protein: CASSPGLAGGSGTQYF.

Only one count was recorded for this clone. The chain combines TRBV9 with TRBJ2-1; D might be TRBD2 (6 bases). Trimming shortened V by 4 bases and J by 6 bases, and 20 bases separated the two germline ends. The CDR3 is 16 amino acids. The germline V gene encodes CDR1 SGDLS and CDR2 YYNGEE. The CDR3 sequence is CASSSRTGGVANEQFF. CDR3 coding DNA: TGTGCCAGCAGCTCACGGACTGGCGGGGTTGCCAATGAGCAGTTCTTC.